This T cell receptor beta chain was recorded in a study of blood T cell repertoires in COVID-19. The V end was cut by 2 bases, the J end by 9 bases, with 17 bases between. From germline, CDR1 is LGHNA and CDR2 YNFKEQ. The CDR3 loop spans 15 amino acids. Method: immunoSEQ multiplex PCR; TCRdb's copy keeps in-frame clones and lacks some. The sample consists of 200,000 to 250,000 clones, roughly 88% of them appearing once. The sample holds one count of this clone. The chain combines TRBV4-2 with TRBJ2-1; possible D gene TRBD1, 7 bases. Sequenced input: peripheral blood. The TCR comes from a man aged 18 to 29 with active or convalescent COVID-19. The CDR3 spells CASSQFWAGGSEQFF. Here the CDR3 DNA reads TGTGCCAGCAGCCAATTTTGGGCAGGGGGGAGTGAGCAGTTCTTC.